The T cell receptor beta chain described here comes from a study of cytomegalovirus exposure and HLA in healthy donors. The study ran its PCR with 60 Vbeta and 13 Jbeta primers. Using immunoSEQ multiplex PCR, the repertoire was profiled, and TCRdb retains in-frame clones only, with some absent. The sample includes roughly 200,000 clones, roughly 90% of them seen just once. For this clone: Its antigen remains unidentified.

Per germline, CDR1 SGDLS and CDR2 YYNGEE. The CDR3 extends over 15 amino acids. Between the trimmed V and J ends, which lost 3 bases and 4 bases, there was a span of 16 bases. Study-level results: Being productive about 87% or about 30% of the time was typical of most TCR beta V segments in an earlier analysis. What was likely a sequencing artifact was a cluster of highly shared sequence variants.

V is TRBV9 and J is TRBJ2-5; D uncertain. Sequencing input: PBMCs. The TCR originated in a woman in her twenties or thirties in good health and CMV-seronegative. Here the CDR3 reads CASSGGTGGLETQYF. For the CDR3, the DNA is TGTGCCAGCAGCGGAGGAACCGGTGGTTTAGAGACCCAGTACTTC.